The rows below give T cell receptor beta chains drawn from one sample of a study of T cells in Graves' hyperthyroidism and ophthalmopathy. TCRdb re-analysed the multiplex PCR reads in MiXCR, keeping a single row per CDR3 protein. The data show approximately 560,000 distinct CDR3 sequences, around 14% seen once. The sequencing input was blood. These receptors were collected from a woman in her twenties or thirties with Graves' hyperthyroidism. CDR3s include the opening cysteine and the closing phenylalanine or tryptophan. Fields, in order: D gene, J gene, clone size, V gene, CDR3 protein, CDR3 DNA. A D gene is named only where the DNA matches it firmly. For some rows the clone size is stated as once, few or many, or as a class when expanded; others skip it.

>TRBD2|TRBJ2-3|few|TRBV25-1
CASSEYVAGETDTQYF
TGTGCCAGCAGTGAATACGTAGCGGGAGAAACAGATACGCAGTATTTT
>TRBD2|TRBJ2-5|many|TRBV28
CASSVRGVGGPLETQYF
TGTGCCAGCAGTGTCCGGGGGGTGGGAGGGCCTTTAGAGACCCAGTACTTC
>.|TRBJ2-2|.|TRBV19
CASRQVVRTGELFF
TGTGCCAGTCGCCAGGTGGTACGGACCGGGGAGCTGTTTTTT
>.|TRBJ2-3|many|TRBV30
CAWSTFRLTSYVSTDTQYF
TGTGCCTGGAGTACTTTCCGCCTCACTAGCTACGTCAGCACAGATACGCAGTATTTT
>TRBD2|TRBJ2-5|many|TRBV20-1
CSARGGGTSGRETQYF
TGCAGTGCTAGAGGGGGGGGGACTAGCGGAAGAGAGACCCAGTACTTC
>.|TRBJ2-1|.|TRBV6-1
CASSDGGTSYNEQFF
TGTGCCAGCAGTGATGGTGGAACATCCTACAATGAGCAGTTCTTC
>TRBD2|TRBJ2-2|many|TRBV12-3/TRBV12-4
CASSVPGLQTGELFF
TGTGCCAGCAGTGTCCCGGGACTACAGACCGGGGAGCTGTTTTTT
>.|TRBJ1-5|many|TRBV12-3/TRBV12-4
CASTDSSNQPQHF
TGTGCCAGCACGGACAGTTCTAATCAGCCCCAGCATTTT
>.|TRBJ2-2|few|TRBV11-3
CASSPARSGELFF
TGTGCCAGCAGCCCAGCCCGGTCCGGGGAGCTGTTTTTT
>TRBD2|TRBJ2-1|many|TRBV11-1
CASSLGLLAGRDNEQFF
TGTGCCAGCAGCTTAGGGCTACTAGCGGGGAGGGACAATGAGCAGTTCTTC
>.|TRBJ1-1|.|TRBV20-1
CSARLQRRNTEAFF
TGCAGTGCTAGACTACAACGTCGGAACACTGAAGCTTTCTTT
>.|TRBJ2-1|many|TRBV24-1
CATSDPGINNEQFF
TGTGCCACCAGTGATCCCGGGATCAACAATGAGCAGTTCTTC
>TRBD1|TRBJ1-1|many|TRBV24-1
CATSDRRFTTGRGTEAFF
TGTGCCACCAGTGATCGGCGATTTACGACAGGGAGGGGGACTGAAGCTTTCTTT
>.|TRBJ2-7|.|TRBV12-5
CASGLGTAPYEQYF
TGTGCTAGTGGTTTGGGGACAGCCCCCTACGAGCAGTACTTC
>.|TRBJ2-7|.|TRBV18
CASSPQVTAPYEQYF
TGTGCCAGCTCACCCCAGGTTACCGCACCCTACGAGCAGTACTTC
>TRBD2|TRBJ2-5|many|TRBV7-8
CASSTRLARETQYF
TGTGCCAGCAGCACCCGACTAGCCCGCGAGACCCAGTACTTC
>TRBD1|TRBJ2-5|many|TRBV20-1
CSATDRRLLQETQYF
TGCAGTGCGACGGACAGGCGACTCCTCCAAGAGACCCAGTACTTC
>TRBD1|TRBJ2-7|many|TRBV7-9
CASSLIGTGTFEQYF
TGTGCCAGCAGCTTAATCGGGACAGGGACCTTCGAGCAGTACTTC
>.|TRBJ2-6|many|TRBV6-2/TRBV6-3
CASSYRVGANVLTF
TGTGCCAGCAGTTACAGGGTTGGGGCCAACGTCCTGACTTTC
>.|TRBJ2-1|many|TRBV11-2
CASSLDSQRVPSYNEQFF
TGTGCCAGCAGCTTAGATAGTCAACGCGTTCCCTCCTACAATGAGCAGTTCTTC
>.|TRBJ2-7|.|TRBV4-1
CASSQDASRPETHLSEQYF
TGCGCCAGCAGCCAAGACGCGAGTAGACCAGAAACCCATCTTAGCGAGCAGTACTTC
>TRBD1|TRBJ1-1|many|TRBV5-1
CASSLGGTGSNTEAFF
TGCGCCAGCAGCTTAGGAGGGACAGGGTCGAACACTGAAGCTTTCTTT
>TRBD2|TRBJ2-7|many|TRBV29-1
CSVRGLAEPSYEQYF
TGCAGCGTTCGAGGACTAGCGGAGCCCTCCTACGAGCAGTACTTC
>.|TRBJ2-1|.|TRBV7-2
CASSFSGPAQFF
TGTGCCAGCAGCTTCAGCGGCCCAGCGCAGTTCTTC
>TRBD1|TRBJ1-1|few|TRBV7-3
CASSLMGGAGGGSPEAFF
TGTGCCAGCAGCTTAATGGGGGGGGCAGGGGGTGGTTCTCCTGAAGCTTTCTTT
>.|TRBJ1-1|.|TRBV6-5
CASSFSRRLNTEAFF
TGTGCCAGCAGTTTTAGTCGCAGATTAAACACTGAAGCTTTCTTT
>.|TRBJ1-3|.|TRBV11-2
CASSVDGFSGNTIYF
TGTGCCAGCAGCGTAGACGGTTTCTCTGGAAACACCATATATTTT
>TRBD2|TRBJ2-3|many|TRBV20-1
CSATRLADSTDTQYF
TGCAGTGCTACCCGACTAGCGGATAGCACAGATACGCAGTATTTT
>TRBD2|TRBJ2-7|few|TRBV29-1
CSVETSGRREQYF
TGCAGCGTTGAGACTAGCGGGAGGCGCGAGCAGTACTTC
>.|TRBJ1-1|many|TRBV7-9
CASSFLGGSGTEAFF
TGTGCCAGCAGCTTCCTGGGGGGGAGCGGCACTGAAGCTTTCTTT
>.|TRBJ2-5|.|TRBV6-1
CASSENRDYQETQYF
TGTGCCAGCAGTGAAAACAGGGACTACCAAGAGACCCAGTACTTC
>.|TRBJ2-7|many|TRBV3-1
CASSAELVRGRYEQYF
TGTGCCAGCAGTGCGGAACTAGTTAGAGGACGGTACGAGCAGTACTTC
>TRBD2|TRBJ2-1|many|TRBV7-8
CASSPWTSGSSYNEQFF
TGTGCCAGCAGCCCATGGACTAGCGGGAGCTCCTACAATGAGCAGTTCTTC
>TRBD1|TRBJ1-4|.|TRBV9
CASSGDQNRGFGEKLFF
TGTGCCAGCAGCGGGGACCAGAACAGGGGATTCGGGGAAAAACTGTTTTTT
>.|TRBJ1-5|few|TRBV28
CASSRGRVGNQPQHF
TGTGCCAGCAGTCGGGGGAGGGTGGGCAATCAGCCCCAGCATTTT
>.|TRBJ2-5|.|TRBV29-1
CSVEYPDPSNSETQYF
TGCAGCGTTGAATACCCGGACCCCTCAAATAGTGAGACCCAGTACTTC
>.|TRBJ1-1|many|TRBV20-1
CSARDDLNTEAFF
TGCAGTGCTAGAGATGATCTGAACACTGAAGCTTTCTTT
>TRBD2|TRBJ2-1|many|TRBV29-1
CSGAGLADSYNEQFF
TGCAGCGGCGCCGGACTAGCGGATTCCTACAATGAGCAGTTCTTC
>.|TRBJ1-1|.|TRBV5-1
CASSWGMVTEAFF
TGCGCCAGCAGCTGGGGGATGGTCACTGAAGCTTTCTTT
>TRBD2|TRBJ2-1|many|TRBV12-3/TRBV12-4
CASSLLAANNEQFF
TGTGCCAGCAGTTTACTAGCGGCAAACAATGAGCAGTTCTTC
>.|TRBJ2-5|many|TRBV20-1
CSARVHGGTQYF
TGCAGTGCCCGGGTCCACGGGGGGACCCAGTACTTC
>.|TRBJ2-5|many|TRBV9
CASSVQGRQETQYF
TGTGCCAGCAGCGTACAAGGGCGCCAAGAGACCCAGTACTTC
>TRBD2|TRBJ2-1|.|TRBV6-1
CASLVREGSYNEQFF
TGTGCCTCTTTAGTCCGGGAGGGCTCCTACAATGAGCAGTTCTTC
>TRBD2|TRBJ2-7|.|TRBV20-1
CSEHGAGGEGEQYF
TGCAGTGAGCACGGAGCGGGGGGGGAGGGCGAGCAGTACTTC
>.|TRBJ1-1|many|TRBV12-3/TRBV12-4
CASSSLREAFF
TGTGCCAGCAGTTCCCTACGAGAAGCTTTCTTT
>TRBD1|TRBJ1-5|.|TRBV20-1
CSAAGGRGQPQHF
TGCAGTGCTGCAGGGGGAAGAGGTCAGCCCCAGCATTTT
>TRBD2|TRBJ2-2|many|TRBV7-9
CASSPPGLAGPNTGELFF
TGTGCCAGCAGCCCACCGGGACTAGCGGGCCCGAACACCGGGGAGCTGTTTTTT
>.|TRBJ2-1|many|TRBV20-1
CSARDLRQLEFF
TGCAGTGCTAGAGATCTCCGGCAGTTGGAGTTCTTC
>TRBD1|TRBJ2-7|many|TRBV6-1
CASLDRPYEQYF
TGTGCCAGCTTGGACAGGCCCTACGAGCAGTACTTC
>TRBD1|TRBJ2-7|.|TRBV7-9
CASSLTGGLSHEQYF
TGTGCCAGCAGCCTGACAGGGGGCCTTAGCCACGAGCAGTACTTC
>TRBD2|TRBJ2-1|many|TRBV30
CASTTSGNYNEQFF
TGTGCCTCGACAACTAGCGGGAATTACAATGAGCAGTTCTTC
>.|TRBJ2-3|few|TRBV6-2/TRBV6-3
CASSSPKVASEILATQYF
TGTGCCAGCAGCTCACCCAAGGTCGCTAGCGAAATTCTCGCTACGCAGTATTTT
>.|TRBJ1-2|.|TRBV6-2/TRBV6-3
CASRAAPPGGYTF
TGTGCCAGCAGAGCAGCCCCGCCGGGTGGCTACACCTTC